This T cell receptor (beta chain) was documented in a study of blood T cell repertoires in COVID-19. Across the whole study: Material from acute and convalescent COVID-19 was sourced from the United States, Italy and Spain. PBMCs, B-cell-depleted T cells, or T cells were the source of the cDNA or gDNA that made up the material.

As processed by the authors: For nucleated cells, counts were estimated from reference gene primer amplification. Profiled with immunoSEQ multiplex PCR; TCRdb holds only in-frame clones, not every one. The D gene and trimming were derived from the DNA, and the V and J assignments and clone size from that table. The sample records about 200,000 clones, 70% to 90% being singletons. The source is a man aged 60 to 75 with active or convalescent COVID-19. Sequenced material: peripheral blood.

The CDR3 DNA follows: TGTGCCAGTAGTACCCCCGGGGGGGACTATGGCTACACCTTC. This sequence encodes CASSTPGGDYGYTF. The V and J genes are TRBV19 and TRBJ1-2; possible D gene TRBD1, 5 bases. The CDR3 has 14 amino acids. V was pared by 4 bases and J by 3 bases, with 12 bases between. The germline V gene has CDR1 LNHDA and CDR2 SQIVND (reference sequence).